This TCR beta chain was sequenced for a study of blood T cell repertoires in COVID-19 (dated by TCRdb to the early 2020s). Describing the broader study: Samples covering the acute and convalescent phases of COVID-19 were provided by collaborators in the United States, Italy and Spain. Deeply sampled blood TCRbeta repertoires from subjects exposed to, actively infected with, or recovered from COVID-19 were included in the dataset. Samples were obtained from the ongoing ImmuneRACE study (first 160 participants) and from 1,254 subjects provided by 6 global collaborators. Where available, HLA class I and class II types were taken from metadata supplied by the sample provider and were not determined by assay-based typing. Sample metadata almost always included a de-identified subject ID, COVID-19 status, age in years and sex. The prospective study material was composed of cDNA or gDNA derived from T cells, B-cell-depleted T cells, or PBMCs. A freely available public database, intended as a resource for researchers studying the immune response to SARS-CoV-2, is where the repertoires were released. Summary of the overall study and its limitations: The quantity of clinical and demographic metadata differed by source and by participant and was supplied without curation.

The immunoSEQ Assay, a bias-controlled multiplex PCR, was used to amplify TCRbeta CDR3 regions from genomic DNA. The authors' pipeline ran thus. The number of nucleated cells in each sample was estimated from the amplification of reference gene primers within the assay. To quantify the absolute abundance of each unique TCRbeta CDR3 rearrangement, sequence reads were collapsed and filtered. Productive Simpson clonality was computed per sample as the square root of Simpson's diversity index over productive rearrangements. TCRdb took this table from immuneACCESS and kept in-frame rearrangements with V and J called. Such tables lack part of the clones; where checked against another copy, unresolved V genes explain under half of the gap, and the rest is unexplained. V and J calls and clone size are those listed in that table; D and trimming were worked out from the DNA. In this sample the table shows under 200,000 clones, 70% to 90% of which occur a single time. The ten largest clones capture about 3.9% of the sample.

Taken from the germline V gene, the CDR1 and CDR2 loops are SGHRS and YFSETQ. Spanning cysteine to phenylalanine, the CDR3 consists of 17 amino acids. Only CDR3 DNA is held: 51 bases, read in frame from base 1. The trim is 3 bases for V and 7 bases for J, with a gap of 25 bases between the germline ends. About this clone: The antigen it binds to is not known. No qualities accompany the bases; no much larger clone lies one base away.

Each collaborating institution followed its own protocols to collect whole blood in K2EDTA tubes. For TCRbeta analysis, collaborators shipped samples as frozen whole blood, isolated PBMCs, or DNA extracted from either of those sample types. Material: peripheral blood. The sequence was obtained from a woman between 65 and 79 years old with acute or convalescent COVID-19. Recombination connected TRBV5-1 to TRBJ2-5, and perhaps TRBD1 as D gene, on 6 matching bases. The bases are TGCGCCAGCAGCTCAGGTTTCCCGGGACAAGGGATGGGGACCCAGTACTTC. The translation is CASSSGFPGQGMGTQYF.